This TCR beta chain is drawn from a study of T cell repertoires in cytomegalovirus infection. Study details: Public TCR beta signature analysis indicated the presence of both CMV infection and matching HLA type. Study results and limitations: Individuals carrying CMV plus the relevant HLA were identified by cumulative frequency of public TCR beta families.

V was pared by 2 bases and J by 1 base, with 7 bases of the junction left unmatched. Germline assignment: CDR1 MGHRA and CDR2 YSYEKL. The CDR3 is 18 amino acids. The table lists this clonotype with a few counts. Its antigen remains unidentified. MiXCR was run by TCRdb on the reads, yielding one entry per CDR3 protein. The sample consists of about 310,000 distinct CDR3 sequences, roughly 25% of them appearing once. The TCR originated in a human donor in good health (CMV status not recorded). Some clones in this sample may be carry-over from other donors' samples. This chain connects TRBV4-1 to TRBJ2-2; 10 bases are shared with TRBD2. This specimen consisted of cultured PBMCs, obtained from culture after CMV antigen stimulation. CDR3 region: CASSQFTRTSGNTGELFF. CDR3 coding DNA: TGCGCCAGCAGCCAATTTACTCGGACTAGCGGGAACACCGGGGAGCTGTTTTTT.